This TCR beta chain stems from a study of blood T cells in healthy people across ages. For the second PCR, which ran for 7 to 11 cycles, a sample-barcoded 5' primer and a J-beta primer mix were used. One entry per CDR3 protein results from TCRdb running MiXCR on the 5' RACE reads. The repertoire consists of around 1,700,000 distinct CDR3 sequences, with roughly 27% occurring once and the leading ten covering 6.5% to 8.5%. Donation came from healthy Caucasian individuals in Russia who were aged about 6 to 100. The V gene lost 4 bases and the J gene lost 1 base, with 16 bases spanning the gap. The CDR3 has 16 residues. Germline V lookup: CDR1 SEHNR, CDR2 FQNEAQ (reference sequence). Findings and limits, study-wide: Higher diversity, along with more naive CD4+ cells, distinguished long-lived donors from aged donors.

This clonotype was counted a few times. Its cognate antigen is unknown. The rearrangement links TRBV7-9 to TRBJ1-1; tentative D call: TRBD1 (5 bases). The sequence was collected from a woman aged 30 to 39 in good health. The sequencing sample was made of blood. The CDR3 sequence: CASSSPGTPSNTEAFF. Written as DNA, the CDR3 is TGTGCCAGCAGCTCCCCAGGGACCCCATCGAACACTGAAGCTTTCTTT.